Reported below is one T cell receptor beta chain. This sample was taken from a study of siplizumab effects on memory and regulatory T cells. CDR3 length: 12 residues. V was pared by 5 bases and J by 4 bases, with 8 bases between. Method: immunoSEQ multiplex PCR; TCRdb's copy keeps in-frame clones and lacks some. The sample comprises 70,000 to 95,000 clones, roughly 96% of which are singletons, and 0.025% to 0.035% rests with the top ten. Sequencing was done on a sample of naive CD4+ T cells sorted from blood. The clonotype was recovered from a human donor in good health. The chain is built from TRBV23-1 and TRBJ1-2; D is uncertain. TRBV23-1 is identified as an open reading frame with a role that is uncertain. The CDR3 loop is CASSTPTYGYTF. The CDR3, as DNA: TGCGCCAGCAGTACGCCGACCTATGGCTACACCTTC.